The 28 T cell receptor beta chains in this list originate from one sample, sequenced in a study. TCRdb's table, derived via immunoSEQ multiplex PCR, lists solely in-frame clones and lacks some. The sample holds 60,000 to 85,000 clones, about 93% seen once. Material for sequencing was PBMCs. The receptors come from a man in his forties with rheumatoid arthritis.

V gene TRBV11-2 combines with J gene TRBJ2-1; 10 bases line up with TRBD1. In germline, CDR1 is SGHAT, CDR2 FQNNGV. Germline trimming cut 7 bases from V and 9 bases from J; bases unmatched to any gene: 12. The CDR3 is 15 residues long. The CDR3 protein is CASTEPGTGDAEQFF. CDR3 bases: TGTGCCAGCACCGAACCCGGGACAGGGGACGCTGAGCAGTTCTTC.

The chain joins TRBV18 to TRBJ1-6; D not resolved. The germline V and J ends were trimmed by 6 bases and 8 bases, with 14 bases remaining between them. Germline V gene data show CDR1 as KGHSH and CDR2 as LQKENI. The CDR3 is 14 amino acids. For the CDR3, the DNA is TGTGCCAGCTCCCCAGCAAACAGCCATTCACCCCTCCACTTT. Protein sequence: CASSPANSHSPLHF. Drawing the rest from reference TRBV18 and TRBJ1-6, the complete variable domain is NAGVMQNPRHLVRRRGQEARLRCSPMKGHSHVYWYRQLPEEGLKFMVYLQKENIIDESGMPKERFSAEFPKEGPSILRIQQVVRGDSAAYFCASSPANSHSPLHFGNGTRLTVT.

Only one count was recorded for this clone. The rearrangement joins TRBV7-2 to TRBJ1-4, with D possibly TRBD1 on 6 matching bases. V dropped 6 bases and J dropped 3 bases, with 11 bases sitting between them. The germline CDR1 and CDR2 sequences are SGHTA and FQGNSA. CDR3 length: 14 amino acids. The CDR3 sequence is CASSPQGSNEKLFF. In DNA form, the CDR3 reads TGTGCCAGCAGTCCACAGGGCTCTAATGAAAAACTGTTTTTT.

This chain connects TRBV3-1 (or the pseudogene TRBV3-2) to TRBJ1-1; no firm D call. The V gene lost 5 bases and the J gene lost 2 bases, with 15 bases spanning the gap. Germline CDR1 is LGHDT and CDR2 is YNNKEL (reference sequence). The CDR3 extends over 15 amino acids. CDR3 loop: CASSITFTRNTEAFF. CDR3 bases: TGTGCCAGCAGCATTACCTTTACACGAAACACTGAAGCTTTCTTT.

V is TRBV10-1 and J is TRBJ2-2; unclear D gene. This CDR3 has 14 residues. The V gene lost 2 bases and the J gene lost 3 bases, with 7 bases spanning the gap. CDR1 is WNHNN, CDR2 SYGVQD, per germline (reference sequence). The DNA of the CDR3 is TGCGCCAGCAGTGAGGTGGGATACACCGGGGAGCTGTTTTTT. Amino acids: CASSEVGYTGELFF.

This rearrangement joins TRBV7-2 to TRBJ2-3; 11 nucleotides agree with TRBD1. J lost 4 bases, V lost 5 bases, and 5 bases had no gene match. Germline V gene data show CDR1 as SGHTA and CDR2 as FQGNSA. This CDR3 region has 15 residues. CDR3 sequence reads: CASSLGQGAPDTQYF. Here the CDR3 DNA reads TGTGCCAGCAGCCTAGGACAGGGGGCGCCAGATACGCAGTATTTT.

Here the CDR3 reads CASSIGSSDSYEQYF. The CDR3 nucleotides are TGTGCCAGTAGTATAGGTTCTAGCGACTCCTACGAGCAGTACTTC. The chain carries TRBV19 and TRBJ2-7, with D possibly matching TRBD2 (6 bases). CDR3 length: 15 amino acids. V shed 1 base and J shed 0 bases, with 10 bases lying between them. Germline V gene lookup returns CDR1 LNHDA and CDR2 SQIVND (reference sequence).

The chain links TRBV10-3 to TRBJ2-3, with a weak D call TRBD1 (6 bases). V was shortened by 0 bases and J by 0 bases, with 10 bases between the two germline ends. The CDR3 runs 16 residues. Germline CDR1 is ENHRY and CDR2 is SYGVKD. For the CDR3, the DNA is TGTGCCATCAGTGAGTCAACAGGGCTGAGCACAGATACGCAGTATTTT. Translated: CAISESTGLSTDTQYF.

The chain is built from TRBV28 and TRBJ1-1; 7 nucleotides match TRBD1. The CDR3 has 12 amino acids. Germline V gene sequence: CDR1 MDHEN, CDR2 SYDVKM. V lost 6 bases and J lost 8; bases outside the gene matches: 6. The CDR3 nucleotides read TGTGCCAGCAGGCCAGGGACAGTAGAAGCTTTCTTT. This translates into CASRPGTVEAFF.

The chain joins TRBV10-3 to TRBJ2-2; D is possibly TRBD2 (5 bases). This CDR3 has 15 residues. Trimming left V 4 bases short and J 5 bases short, with 14 bases between. Germline loops: CDR1 ENHRY, CDR2 SYGVKD. The CDR3 here is CAISGARELTGELFF. CDR3 bases: TGTGCCATCAGTGGGGCGAGGGAACTTACCGGGGAGCTGTTTTTT.

The V gene is TRBV27, the J gene TRBJ2-3; 9 bases map to TRBD2. The CDR3 extends over 14 amino acids. V was clipped by 6 bases and J by 4 bases; unmatched bases: 5. From germline, CDR1 is MNHEY and CDR2 SMNVEV (reference sequence). CDR3 DNA: TGTGCCAGCAGCCCCGGGACTAGCTCAGATACGCAGTATTTT. Translation: CASSPGTSSDTQYF.

Sample share makes this clone hyperexpanded (1% or more). V and J are TRBV7-8 and TRBJ1-6; D is possibly TRBD1 (6 bases). V was shortened by 6 bases and J by 2 bases, with 11 bases between the two germline ends. The CDR3 is made up of 15 amino acids. Germline CDR1 SGHVS, CDR2 FQNEAQ. The CDR3 sequence is CASSRGQTYNSPLHF. CDR3 sequence (DNA): TGTGCCAGCAGTCGTGGACAGACCTATAATTCACCCCTCCACTTT.

The chain combines TRBV7-3 with TRBJ2-1; the D is unclear. Germline V CDR1 and CDR2: SGHTA, FQGTGA. Trimming cost V 2 bases and J 0 bases, with 8 bases left between them. The CDR3 runs to 15 residues. CDR3 loop: CASSLGLSSYNEQFF. For the CDR3, the DNA is TGTGCCAGCAGCTTAGGGTTGAGCTCCTACAATGAGCAGTTCTTC.

The V call is TRBV29-1, the J call TRBJ1-2; perhaps TRBD1 as D (5 bases). Trimming removed 7 bases from V and 6 bases from J, with 18 bases in between. The CDR3 is 13 amino acids. The germline V gene has CDR1 SQVTM and CDR2 ANQGSEA. The CDR3 nucleotides read TGCAGCGACCACTATAGACAGAACGATGGCTACACCTTC. Translation gives CSDHYRQNDGYTF.

The chain joins TRBV5-1 to TRBJ2-5; D tentatively reads TRBD1 or TRBD2 (6 bases each). Trimming left V 0 bases short and J 4 bases short, with 10 bases between. The CDR3 length is 14 residues. Looked up from germline, CDR1 is SGHRS and CDR2 is YFSETQ. CDR3 nucleotides: TGCGCCAGCAGCTTGGGAGGGGGGCCAGAGACCCAGTACTTC. As protein: CASSLGGGPETQYF.

The V gene is TRBV27, the J gene TRBJ2-1, with D possibly matching TRBD2 (6 bases). The CDR3 is 15 residues long. In germline, CDR1 is MNHEY, CDR2 SMNVEV (reference sequence). Trimming took off 4 bases at V and 5 bases at J, with 15 bases between the two ends. This chain's CDR3 is CASSSNRDLDNEQFF. The DNA for the CDR3 is TGTGCCAGCAGTTCGAACCGGGACTTGGACAATGAGCAGTTCTTC.

V usage is TRBV12-3 or TRBV12-4 and J usage is TRBJ1-2; D not resolved. Trimming removed 5 bases at V and 8 bases at J, with 12 bases between. The CDR3 spans 12 residues. CDR3 nucleotide sequence: TGTGCCAGCAGTCCCGGGAGCCGGGGCTACACCTTC. Protein: CASSPGSRGYTF.

The chain links TRBV27 to TRBJ2-1; 9 nucleotides match TRBD1. The CDR3 spans 15 residues. V gave up 5 bases and J gave up 8 bases; unmatched junction bases: 10. Per germline, CDR1 MNHEY and CDR2 SMNVEV (reference sequence). The CDR3 DNA reads as TGTGCCAGCAGTGCGGACAGGGGATACAGCCATGAGCAGTTCTTC. This encodes CASSADRGYSHEQFF.

This chain connects TRBV3-1 (or the pseudogene TRBV3-2) to TRBJ2-1; 9 nucleotides match TRBD1. Unmatched junction bases numbered 9, after V lost 3 bases and J lost 3 bases. Germline V gives CDR1 LGHDT, CDR2 YNNKEL (reference sequence). CDR3 length: 17 amino acids. Here the CDR3 DNA reads TGTGCCAGCAGCCACCCGCCCGGGACAGGGTACTACAATGAGCAGTTCTTC. Translation gives CASSHPPGTGYYNEQFF.

This rearrangement joins TRBV9 to TRBJ2-1; possibly TRBD2 for D (5 bases). The V end was cut by 0 bases, the J end by 3 bases, with 13 bases between. Per germline, CDR1 SGDLS and CDR2 YYNGEE. The CDR3 is 16 residues long. The DNA for the CDR3 is TGTGCCAGCAGCGTAGTAGGGAGCGCCGTCTACAATGAGCAGTTCTTC. This gives the protein CASSVVGSAVYNEQFF.

This clone was observed a few times. This sequence joins TRBV28 and TRBJ2-3; D not certain. Trimming pared 9 bases from V and 1 base from J, leaving 14 bases between. The CDR3 contains 14 residues. From germline, CDR1 is MDHEN and CDR2 SYDVKM. The chain's CDR3 is CASLGNAGTDTQYF. The CDR3 DNA sequence: TGTGCCAGTCTAGGTAACGCCGGCACAGATACGCAGTATTTT.

The chain recombines TRBV30 with TRBJ2-4; D is undetermined. V was pared by 0 bases and J by 0 bases, with 12 bases between. Germline-derived CDR1 and CDR2 are GTSNPN and SVGIG (reference sequence). This CDR3 has 16 amino acids. CDR3 DNA sequence: TGTGCCTGGAGTGTACCTGGATCTTTAGCCAAAAACATTCAGTACTTC. Translation gives CAWSVPGSLAKNIQYF.

The rearrangement joins TRBV4-3 to TRBJ1-3; the D is unclear. This CDR3 comprises 13 residues. V dropped 0 bases and J dropped 0 bases, with 0 bases sitting between them. CDR1 and CDR2 from the germline V gene are LGHNA and YSLEER. The chain's CDR3 is CASSQDSGNTIYF. CDR3 nucleotide sequence: TGCGCCAGCAGCCAAGACTCTGGAAACACCATATATTTT.

The chain couples TRBV7-9 to TRBJ2-7, with TRBD1 matching over 10 bases. Germline V gene lookup returns CDR1 SEHNR and CDR2 FQNEAQ (reference sequence). The CDR3 runs 14 residues. Trimming cost V 4 bases and J 4 bases; bases outside gene matches: 4. This CDR3 reads CASSYDRGQYEQYF. The CDR3 DNA is TGTGCCAGCAGCTACGACAGGGGGCAGTACGAGCAGTACTTC.

This chain uses TRBV24-1 with TRBJ2-1, with 8 positions matching TRBD1. Germline loops: CDR1 KGHDR, CDR2 SFDVKD. Trimming at V came to 9 bases and at J to 5 bases, leaving 5 bases not matched to a gene. The CDR3 is made up of 13 amino acids. CDR3 nucleotides: TGTGCCACCGACAGGGGCTTTGACAATGAGCAGTTCTTC. Translated: CATDRGFDNEQFF.

This rearrangement joins TRBV18 to TRBJ2-1; D is uncertain. Germline V gives CDR1 KGHSH, CDR2 LQKENI. V was cut by 3 bases and J by 15 bases, with 18 bases left in between. This CDR3 is built from 13 residues. The CDR3 sequence: CASSPGPSVMGFF. CDR3 nucleotide sequence: TGTGCCAGCTCACCGGGTCCTAGTGTGATGGGGTTCTTC.

The rearrangement links TRBV28 to TRBJ2-5, with TRBD2 identical over 7 bases. The CDR3 is 15 amino acids. Per germline, CDR1 MDHEN and CDR2 SYDVKM. The junction had 8 bases not matched to a gene; V was cut back by 5 bases and J by 2 bases. The CDR3 here is CASSTRRERQETQYF. CDR3 DNA sequence: TGTGCCAGCAGTACACGGCGGGAGAGACAAGAGACCCAGTACTTC.

The chain recombines TRBV7-3 with TRBJ2-2; 7 nucleotides align to TRBD2. The CDR3 has 15 residues. Trimming at V came to 5 bases and at J to 3 bases, leaving 6 bases not matched to a gene. The germline CDR1 and CDR2 sequences are SGHTA and FQGTGA. The CDR3 DNA is TGTGCCAGCAGCGCCCAAACTAGCGACACCGGGGAGCTGTTTTTT. Its translation is CASSAQTSDTGELFF. Based on the CDR3 plus reference TRBV7-3 and TRBJ2-2, the full variable domain is GAGVSQTPSNKVTEKGKYVELRCDPISGHTALYWYRQSLGQGPEFLIYFQGTGAADDSGLPNDRFFAVRPEGSVSTLKIQRTERGDSAVYLCASSAQTSDTGELFFGEGSRLTVL.